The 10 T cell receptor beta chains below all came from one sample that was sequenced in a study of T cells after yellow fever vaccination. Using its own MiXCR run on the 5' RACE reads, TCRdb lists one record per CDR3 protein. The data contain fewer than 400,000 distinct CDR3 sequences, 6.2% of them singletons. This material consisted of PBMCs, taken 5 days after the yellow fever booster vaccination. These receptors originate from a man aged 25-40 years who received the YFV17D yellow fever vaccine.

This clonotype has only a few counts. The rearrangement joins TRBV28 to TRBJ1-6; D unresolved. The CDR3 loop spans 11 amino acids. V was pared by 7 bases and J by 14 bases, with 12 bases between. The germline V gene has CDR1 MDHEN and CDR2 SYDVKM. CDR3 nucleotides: TGTGCCAGCACCGGAGGGAGGGCCCTCCACTTT. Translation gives CASTGGRALHF.

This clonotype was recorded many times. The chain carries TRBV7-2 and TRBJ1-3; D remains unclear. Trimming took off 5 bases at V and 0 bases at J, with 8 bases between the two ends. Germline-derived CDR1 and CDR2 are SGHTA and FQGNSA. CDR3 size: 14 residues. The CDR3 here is CASSGGSSGNTIYF. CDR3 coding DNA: TGTGCCAGCAGCGGCGGAAGCTCTGGAAACACCATATATTTT.

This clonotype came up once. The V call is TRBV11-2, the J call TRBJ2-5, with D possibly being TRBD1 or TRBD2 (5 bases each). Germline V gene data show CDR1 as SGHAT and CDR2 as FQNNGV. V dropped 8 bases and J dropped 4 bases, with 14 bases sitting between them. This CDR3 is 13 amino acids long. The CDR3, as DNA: TGTGCCAGCGGGCTAGCAGGGCCAGAGACCCAGTACTTC. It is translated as CASGLAGPETQYF. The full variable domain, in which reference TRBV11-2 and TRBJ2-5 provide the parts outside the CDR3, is EAGVAQSPRYKIIEKRQSVAFWCNPISGHATLYWYQQILGQGPKLLIQFQNNGVVDDSQLPKDRFSAERLKGVDSTLKIQPAKLEDSAVYLCASGLAGPETQYFGPGTRLLVL.

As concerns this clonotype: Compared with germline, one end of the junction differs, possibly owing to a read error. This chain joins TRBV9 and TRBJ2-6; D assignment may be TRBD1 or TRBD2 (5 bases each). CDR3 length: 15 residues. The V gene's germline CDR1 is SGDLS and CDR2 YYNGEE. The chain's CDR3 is CASSVGGSGSNVLTF. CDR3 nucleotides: TGTGCCAGCAGCGTAGGGGGGTCTGGGTCCAACGTCCTGACTTTC.

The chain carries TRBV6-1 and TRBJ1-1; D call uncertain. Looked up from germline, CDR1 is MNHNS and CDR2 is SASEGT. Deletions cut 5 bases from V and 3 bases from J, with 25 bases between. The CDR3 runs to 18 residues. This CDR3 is CASSHTKSRPNWDTEAFF. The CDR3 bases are TGTGCCAGCAGTCATACAAAAAGCCGACCGAATTGGGACACTGAAGCTTTCTTT.

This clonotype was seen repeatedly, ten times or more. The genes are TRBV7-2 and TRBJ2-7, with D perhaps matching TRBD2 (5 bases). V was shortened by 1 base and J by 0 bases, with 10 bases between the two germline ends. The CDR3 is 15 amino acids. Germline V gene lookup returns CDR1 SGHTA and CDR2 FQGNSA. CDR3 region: CASSLEEARSYEQYF. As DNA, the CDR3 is TGTGCCAGCAGCTTAGAGGAGGCTCGCTCCTACGAGCAGTACTTC.

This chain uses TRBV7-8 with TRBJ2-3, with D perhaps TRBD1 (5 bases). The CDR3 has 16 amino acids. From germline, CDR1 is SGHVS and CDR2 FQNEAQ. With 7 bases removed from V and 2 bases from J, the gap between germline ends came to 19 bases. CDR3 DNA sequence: TGTGCCAGCAAAACCGACGACAGCCTCCCCACAGATACGCAGTATTTT. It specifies CASKTDDSLPTDTQYF.

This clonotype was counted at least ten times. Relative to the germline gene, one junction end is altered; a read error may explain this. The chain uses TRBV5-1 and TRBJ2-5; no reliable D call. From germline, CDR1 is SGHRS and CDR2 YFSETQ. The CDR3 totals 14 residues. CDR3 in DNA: TGTGCCAGCAGCTTGGGAACAGCTCAAGAGACCCAGTACTTC. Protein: CASSLGTAQETQYF.

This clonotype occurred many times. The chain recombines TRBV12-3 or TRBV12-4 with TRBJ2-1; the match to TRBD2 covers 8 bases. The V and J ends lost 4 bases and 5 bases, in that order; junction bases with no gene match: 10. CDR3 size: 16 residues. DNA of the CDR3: TGTGCCAGCAGTTACCCCGGGACTAGATCTCACAATGAGCAGTTCTTC. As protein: CASSYPGTRSHNEQFF.

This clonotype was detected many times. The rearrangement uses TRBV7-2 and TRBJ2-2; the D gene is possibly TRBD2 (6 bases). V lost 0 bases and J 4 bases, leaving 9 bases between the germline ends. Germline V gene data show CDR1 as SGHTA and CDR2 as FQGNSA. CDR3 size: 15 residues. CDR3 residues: CASSLAAGFTGELFF. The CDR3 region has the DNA TGTGCCAGCAGCTTAGCGGCGGGATTCACCGGGGAGCTGTTTTTT.